Listed below are T cell receptor beta chains from one sample, sequenced in a study of control samples from healthy donors and cancer patients. Libraries were prepared by immunoSEQ multiplex PCR; TCRdb keeps only in-frame clonotypes and omits some of them. The table records around 120,000 clones, about 89% of them present only once. The sequencing input was blood. The source is a young woman in good health. CDR3s leave out the opening cysteine and the closing phenylalanine or tryptophan. Expanded clones are given a class, and other clones once, few, many or no size at all.

clone size,V gene,J gene,CDR3 protein
NA,TRBV12-3/TRBV12-4,TRBJ2-1,ASSSVLGNEQF
NA,TRBV2,TRBJ2-5,ASSDLSGRADETQY
many,TRBV6-6,TRBJ2-7,ASSPGFPYEQY
NA,TRBV7-9,TRBJ2-7,ASSLERGKASYEQY
NA,TRBV9,TRBJ1-3,ASSVGHSGNTIY
once,TRBV7-2,TRBJ2-7,ASSLALAPRRLSYEQY
NA,TRBV5-1,TRBJ2-1,ASSFEGGSYNEQF
NA,TRBV2,TRBJ1-1,ASRRTMNTEAF
NA,TRBV24-1,TRBJ1-2,ATSDSGPYGYT
NA,TRBV14,TRBJ1-2,ASSQNRGAGYT
NA,TRBV7-3,TRBJ2-7,ASSLTPTSSYEQY
few,TRBV19,TRBJ1-2,ASSIWDRPDYGYT
NA,TRBV3-1/TRBV3-2,TRBJ1-6,ASSRYGTRGSSYNSPLH
NA,TRBV27,TRBJ1-1,ASSSYRGGEAF
NA,TRBV7-2,TRBJ1-2,ASSPGQGEGYGYT
NA,TRBV28,TRBJ1-2,ASSPGDRGAYGYT
many,TRBV24-1,TRBJ2-1,ATSDLRGGEASYNEQF
NA,TRBV6-2/TRBV6-3,TRBJ2-3,ASSYTGGSTDTQY
NA,TRBV5-4,TRBJ2-2,ASPETFPTSGLTGELF
NA,TRBV6-5,TRBJ2-6,ASSYFPGAGANVLT
NA,TRBV4-3,TRBJ2-2,ASSQDIFVSGTRKYTGELF
NA,TRBV18,TRBJ1-3,ASSTDNSGNTIY
NA,TRBV5-1,TRBJ1-2,ASSLSIEDSNYGYT
NA,TRBV15,TRBJ1-5,ATSDRAGNQPQH
NA,TRBV7-2,TRBJ2-5,ASSLRTGRETQY
NA,TRBV7-2,TRBJ2-2,ASSLEVWGMSGELF
NA,TRBV2,TRBJ1-4,ASRAYRDLDEKLF
NA,TRBV18,TRBJ1-5,ASSYGQGRNQPQH
NA,TRBV27,TRBJ1-6,ASSFGARGRNNSPLH
once,TRBV19,TRBJ1-1,ASRGGGFRMNTEAF
NA,TRBV28,TRBJ2-2,ASSRDPKTGELF
NA,TRBV7-3,TRBJ1-3,ASKGSLASGNTIY
NA,TRBV6-2/TRBV6-3,TRBJ1-2,ASSETGRFGYT
NA,TRBV29-1,TRBJ1-1,SVGKTGGRAEAF
NA,TRBV2,TRBJ2-7,ASSRDREGEQY